These T cell receptor beta chains were read from a single sample in a study of blood T cell repertoires in COVID-19. Profiled with immunoSEQ multiplex PCR; TCRdb holds only in-frame clones, not every one. The sample has fewer than 80,000 clones, 90% seen once. The sequenced material came from peripheral blood. These TCRs come from a man in his fifties with acute or convalescent COVID-19. CDR3s include the opening cysteine and the closing phenylalanine or tryptophan. A D gene is named only where the DNA matches it firmly. Clone size is given for some rows only: seen once, a few or many times, or a class if the clone is expanded.

v_call	clone_size	d_call	j_call	cdr3_nt	cdr3_aa
TRBV5-1	.	.	TRBJ1-1	TGCGCCAGCAGCCCCAGGGTCCAGAACACTGAAGCTTTCTTT	CASSPRVQNTEAFF
TRBV4-3	.	.	TRBJ2-5	TGCGCCAGCAGCCAGAGAGCGGTAGGGGAGACCCAGTACTTC	CASSQRAVGETQYF
TRBV30	.	.	TRBJ1-6	TGTGCCTGGAGAGAACAGGGCCCCTATAATTCACCCCTCCACTTT	CAWREQGPYNSPLHF
TRBV6-1	.	.	TRBJ2-3	TGTGCCAGCAGTGAAGGGGGGGGCCCGTATTTT	CASSEGGGPYF
TRBV24-1	.	TRBD2	TRBJ2-3	TGTGCCACCAGTGGATGGCGGGAGGACACAGATACGCAGTATTTT	CATSGWREDTDTQYF
TRBV15	.	TRBD1	TRBJ2-1	TGTGCCACCAGCAGAGAAAGGGGACAGGGCCCGTCCGGTGAGCAGTTCTTC	CATSRERGQGPSGEQFF
TRBV11-2	few	TRBD1	TRBJ2-7	TGTGCCAGCAGCCCTGGGAAGGGACAGGGGTTAAGCGAGCAGTACTTC	CASSPGKGQGLSEQYF
TRBV2	.	TRBD1	TRBJ1-1	TGTGCCAGCAGGAGACAGGGGAGCGCTTTCTTT	CASRRQGSAFF
TRBV18	.	.	TRBJ2-3	TGTGCCAGCTCACCAGCGGCCGACACAGATACGCAGTATTTT	CASSPAADTDTQYF
TRBV18	once	TRBD1	TRBJ1-1	TGTGCCAGCTCGCGGACAGGGAGGGAAACTGAAGCTTTCTTT	CASSRTGRETEAFF
TRBV4-3	.	.	TRBJ2-7	TGCGCCAGCAGCCAAGACGGTCTAGCCGACTACGAGCAGTACTTC	CASSQDGLADYEQYF
TRBV19	few	.	TRBJ2-3	TGTGCCAGTGCCTGGAGGGGACTCCCAACAGATACGCAGTATTTT	CASAWRGLPTDTQYF
TRBV19	.	.	TRBJ2-1	TGTGCCAGTAGTATTGAGGTGAATGAGCAGTTCTTC	CASSIEVNEQFF